This paragraph reports one TCR beta chain. Its antigen remains unidentified. The CDR3 sequence is 14 residues long. V was clipped by 8 bases and J by 2 bases; unmatched bases: 4. In germline, CDR1 is LNHDA, CDR2 SQIVND (reference sequence). Sequencing used immunoSEQ multiplex PCR; TCRdb keeps in-frame clones, though not all of them. The sample records 40,000 or so clones, roughly 80% being singletons. This entry belongs to a study of vaccination effects on CD4 cells after COVID-19. As for the study in general: Under the ViraFEST assay, PBMC were stimulated with viral peptide pools so that antigen-specific CD4+ T cells expanded. Sequencing was performed afterwards.

Cells that had been cultured for less than eleven days were the source of isolated CD4+ T cells. The vaccine recipients had no prior SARS-CoV-2 infection, with negative nucleocapsid antibodies. The sample consisted of CD4+ T cells from PBMCs cultured without peptide, taken before COVID-19 vaccination. J is TRBJ1-4 and V is TRBV19, with 8 nucleotides matching TRBD1. This clonotype was obtained from a human donor who received a COVID-19 vaccine. CDR3 DNA: TGTGCCAGTCAAACAGGGGGGACTAATGAAAAACTGTTTTTT. This sequence encodes CASQTGGTNEKLFF.